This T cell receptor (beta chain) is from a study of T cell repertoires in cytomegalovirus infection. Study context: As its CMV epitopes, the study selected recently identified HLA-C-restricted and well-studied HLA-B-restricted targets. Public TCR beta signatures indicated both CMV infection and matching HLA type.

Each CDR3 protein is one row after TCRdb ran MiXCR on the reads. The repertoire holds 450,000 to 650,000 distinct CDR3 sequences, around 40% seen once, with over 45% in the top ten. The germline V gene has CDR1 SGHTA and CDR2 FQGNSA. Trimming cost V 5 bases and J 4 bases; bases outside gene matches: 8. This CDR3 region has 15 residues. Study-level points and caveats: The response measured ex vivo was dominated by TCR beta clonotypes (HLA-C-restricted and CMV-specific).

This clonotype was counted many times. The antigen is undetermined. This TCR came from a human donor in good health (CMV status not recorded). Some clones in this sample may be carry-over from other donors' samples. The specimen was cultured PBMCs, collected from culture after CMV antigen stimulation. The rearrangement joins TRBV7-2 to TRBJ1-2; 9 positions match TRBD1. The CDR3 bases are TGTGCCAGCAGCCCCAACAGGGGGCCTTTCTATGGCTACACCTTC. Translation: CASSPNRGPFYGYTF.